This T cell receptor beta chain was recovered during a study of cytomegalovirus exposure and HLA in healthy donors. Germline CDR1 reads MNHEY; CDR2 reads SMNVEV (reference sequence). V was cut by 6 bases and J by 6 bases, with 15 bases left in between. CDR3 length: 14 residues. PCR involved 60 Vbeta and 13 Jbeta primers. TCRdb keeps only in-frame clones here, not all; method: immunoSEQ multiplex PCR. The sample lists 200,000 to 250,000 clones; around 86% were seen once. J is TRBJ2-4 and V is TRBV27, with D possibly TRBD2 on 5 matching bases. This sequence originates from a middle-aged woman in good health and CMV-seronegative. Sequences were obtained from PBMCs. The CDR3 sequence: CASSPTPGRNIQYF. The DNA for the CDR3 is TGTGCCAGCAGCCCCACCCCGGGGAGAAACATTCAGTACTTC.